This T cell receptor (beta chain) was recovered during a study of cytomegalovirus exposure and HLA in healthy donors. Findings and caveats of the study: In an earlier analysis, productive rearrangement rates for most beta V segments clustered near 90% or 30%. Later work found most CMV-associated TCR beta chains apparently HLA-restricted. Later analysis placed DRB1 highest and HLA-C lowest in TCR association rates, which differed by HLA locus.

The CDR3 is made up of 19 amino acids. Looked up from germline, CDR1 is SGHTA and CDR2 is FQGNSA. The V and J ends lost 1 base and 4 bases, in that order; junction bases with no gene match: 19. This clone appeared a few times. The antigen is undetermined. Additional DNA sequences in this sample encode the identical CDR3. The PCR contained 60 Vbeta and 13 Jbeta primers. Sequencing used immunoSEQ multiplex PCR; TCRdb keeps in-frame clones, though not all of them. The sample records tens of thousands of clones, roughly 8.2% being singletons. Sequencing was performed on PBMCs. The TCR originated in a man in his forties or fifties in good health and CMV-seronegative. The chain carries TRBV7-2 and TRBJ2-7; 7 nucleotides align to TRBD2. This CDR3 is CASSLDWRELYRGPYEQYF. Written as DNA, the CDR3 is TGTGCCAGCAGCTTAGATTGGCGGGAGCTGTATAGAGGGCCTTACGAGCAGTACTTC.